This TCR beta chain is from a study of CD8 T cells in Susac syndrome (dated by TCRdb to the late 2010s). With regard to the full study: Of the Susac syndrome patients who were sequenced, eight or nine were in clinical remission while more than five had clinically active disease. Susac syndrome patients were therapy-naive, on corticosteroids (some also receiving IVIg), or on IVIg alone at blood withdrawal. Whether CD8+ T cell activation and differentiation in Susac syndrome was antigen driven was tested using repertoire sequencing.

Reading the germline V gene gives CDR1 SQVTM and CDR2 ANQGSEA. Inclusive of the bounding cysteine and phenylalanine, the CDR3 is 13 residues long. Left in the record is the CDR3 DNA by itself, 39 bases read in frame from the first base. The junction carries 15 bases between V and J, which are trimmed by 4 bases and 5 bases respectively. This clonotype was detected only a few times. Its target antigen remains unknown. No base qualities exist here, and no much larger clone lies one base off it. Paper-wide results and their limitations: The TCR sequencing and HLA analysis was acknowledged to have included a relatively small number of individuals. In patients with Susac syndrome, the CD4+ T cell repertoire showed no detectable clonal expansion.

Peripheral blood CD8+ and CD4+ T cells from healthy donors, Susac syndrome patients and multiple sclerosis patients were profiled by high-throughput TCR beta sequencing. The Susac syndrome patients fulfilled recently defined diagnostic criteria for either definite or probable disease. Bulk CD8+ and CD4+ T cells were purified magnetically by negative isolation, whereas CD8+ TEMRA cells were enriched by FACS. Blood was drawn into EDTA tubes, processed within 24 hours, and PBMCs were isolated by density gradient centrifugation. PBMCs destined for TCR sequencing were cryopreserved in liquid nitrogen and later thawed in a 37 °C water bath. A purity of at least 90% was achieved for sorted or isolated CD4+, CD8+ and CD8+ TEMRA cells. RNA was extracted with the RNeasy kit and roughly 0.45 to 1 ug was reverse transcribed using random hexamers. The immunoSEQ multiplex PCR assay, covering 54 Vbeta and 13 Jbeta segments, was used to amplify TCR beta CDR3 regions. PCR amplification bias was corrected using a synthetic template baseline for primer optimization and computational correction. In the paper's pipeline: Reads were annotated to V, D and J genes according to IMGT and were analyzed with immunoSEQ Analyzer, with only productive sequences retained. To calculate clonality, Shannon entropy was normalized by log2 of the number of productive unique sequences and then subtracted from one. Public and private clones were assessed among the 100 most prevalent clones of each patient and control. Clones were defined as Susac-specific when absent from the healthy and MS cohorts, from about 970 published viral clones and from other ImmuneACCESS disease sequences. Using fastp trimming at Q25 and MiXCR clonotype assembly, TCRdb reanalyzed the public sequencing data and kept in-frame beta chains. Every entry covers one CDR3 protein and lists the most common genes and DNA from its rows. V and J calls and clone size were set by TCRdb, not the authors. Across this sample there are roughly 190,000 distinct CDR3 sequences, with approximately 96% seen only once. The ten largest clones take up 0.075% to 0.1% of the sample.

The TCR sequence derives from a human donor with Susac syndrome. The chain is encoded by TRBV29-1 joined to TRBJ2-7, with the D call tentatively TRBD1 or TRBD2, each fitting 5 bases. Sequencing was performed on CD4+ T cells from PBMCs. CDR3 sequence: CSVGLRVGDEQYF. The DNA sequence follows: TGCAGCGTTGGATTGAGGGTGGGGGACGAGCAGTACTTC.